The 8 T cell receptor beta chains given below trace back to one sample, sequenced in a study of T-cell memory formation after mild COVID-19. TCRdb redid the calling of the 5' RACE reads with MiXCR, one entry per CDR3 protein. The sample records roughly 240,000 distinct CDR3 sequences, 15% being singletons. Sequenced sample: PBMCs or a T cell subset sorted from them (not recorded which). These receptors were collected from an adult woman who had mild COVID-19 (a few samples of this study predate the infection). Cell type and time point are not known.

This clonotype was seen more than once but under ten times. The V and J genes are TRBV18 and TRBJ2-3; 7 nucleotides agree with TRBD1. J gave up 2 bases and V 1 base, and 6 bases lay outside the gene matches. The germline V gene has CDR1 KGHSH and CDR2 LQKENI. The CDR3 covers 16 residues. Here the CDR3 DNA reads TGTGCCAGCTCACCACGGGGGACAGAAATCACAGATACGCAGTATTTT. Translating it yields CASSPRGTEITDTQYF.

This clonotype was seen only a few times. This chain joins TRBV12-3 or TRBV12-4 and TRBJ1-1; D perhaps matches TRBD1 (6 bases). The CDR3 has 14 amino acids. Trimming shortened V by 3 bases and J by 4 bases, and 12 bases separated the two germline ends. The CDR3 sequence: CASSFRGGSTEAFF. The CDR3 nucleotides read TGTGCCAGCAGTTTCAGGGGAGGCAGCACTGAAGCTTTCTTT.

The chain recombines TRBV20-1 with TRBJ2-3, with 8 positions matching TRBD2. The CDR3 is made up of 15 amino acids. J lost 2 bases, V lost 5 bases, and 9 bases had no gene match. Germline V gene lookup returns CDR1 DFQATT and CDR2 SNEGSKA (reference sequence). As DNA, the CDR3 is TGCAGTGCTCTAGGGGCCGGGGGGGCCACAGATACGCAGTATTTT. It codes for CSALGAGGATDTQYF.

The chain carries TRBV6-6 and TRBJ1-5, with TRBD1 as a possible D gene (5 bases). The V end was cut by 5 bases, the J end by 4 bases, with 18 bases between. The CDR3 is 16 residues long. Germline CDR1 reads MNHNY; CDR2 reads SVGAGI (reference sequence). CDR3: CASSPQYGRGNQPQHF. The CDR3 DNA reads as TGTGCCAGCAGTCCTCAGTATGGACGGGGGAATCAGCCCCAGCATTTT.

This clonotype was seen a single time. The chain is built from TRBV24-1 and TRBJ2-1, with TRBD1 identical over 9 bases. J gave up 6 bases and V 3 bases, and 11 bases lay outside the gene matches. This CDR3 spans 17 amino acids. Germline-derived CDR1 and CDR2 are KGHDR and SFDVKD. This chain's CDR3 is CATSDLPGGQGGNEQFF. In DNA, the CDR3 is TGTGCCACCAGTGATCTCCCTGGGGGACAGGGTGGCAATGAGCAGTTCTTC.

The sample holds a few counts of this clonotype. For the CDR3, the DNA is TGTGCCAGCAGTCCCCGACAGGGGGGGTTTCACCAATTCCAAGAGACCCAGTACTTC. Translated, it gives CASSPRQGGFHQFQETQYF. The genes are TRBV2 and TRBJ2-5; 9 bases match TRBD1. CDR3 length equals 19 residues. Germline lookup yields CDR1 SNHLY and CDR2 FYNNEI. Trimming at V came to 5 bases and at J to 1 base, leaving 17 bases not matched to a gene.

In its sample, this clonotype was seen a few times. The chain combines TRBV9 with TRBJ2-3; 7 positions agree with TRBD1. Germline-derived CDR1 and CDR2 are SGDLS and YYNGEE. This CDR3 has 14 residues. Trimming cost V 4 bases and J 4 bases; bases outside gene matches: 6. Here the CDR3 DNA reads TGTGCCAGCAGCATCCGACAGGGCCCAGATACGCAGTATTTT. Its translation is CASSIRQGPDTQYF.

This rearrangement joins TRBV29-1 to TRBJ1-2; D perhaps matches TRBD1 (5 bases). Germline V gene data show CDR1 as SQVTM and CDR2 as ANQGSEA. V lost 2 bases and J lost 7, with 17 bases in between. This CDR3 is built from 14 residues. The DNA of the CDR3 is TGCAGCGTTGAAAGGGTTCAGGGTGGATCTGGCTACACCTTC. Amino acids: CSVERVQGGSGYTF.